Listed below are T cell receptor beta chains from one sample, sequenced in a study of blood T cell repertoires in COVID-19. Assay: immunoSEQ multiplex PCR; the TCRdb copy retains only in-frame clones and omits some. The sample includes almost 70,000 clones, more than 70% seen only once; the top ten take roughly 50%. Sequencing was performed on peripheral blood. Receptor source: a human donor in a cohort sampled during active COVID-19. CDR3s include the opening cysteine and the closing phenylalanine or tryptophan. D genes are given only for firm matches. Expanded clones get a size class; other rows say once, few or many, or leave the size out.

D: TRBD1
size: .
V: TRBV27
J: TRBJ1-4
CDR3: CASSPGQTLEKLFF
DNA: TGTGCCAGCAGTCCGGGACAGACCTTAGAAAAACTGTTTTTT

D: .
size: .
V: TRBV30
J: TRBJ2-5
CDR3: CAWSVLGRSQETQYF
DNA: TGTGCCTGGAGTGTATTGGGGCGCTCACAAGAGACCCAGTACTTC

D: TRBD1
size: .
V: TRBV6-4
J: TRBJ1-1
CDR3: CASSAQGADTEAFF
DNA: TGTGCCAGCAGTGCCCAGGGGGCCGACACTGAAGCTTTCTTT

D: TRBD1
size: .
V: TRBV28
J: TRBJ2-4
CDR3: CASSPRDRGFENIQYF
DNA: TGTGCCAGCAGTCCTCGGGACAGGGGATTTGAAAACATTCAGTACTTC

D: TRBD2
size: .
V: TRBV15
J: TRBJ2-5
CDR3: CATSRDRASGGETQYF
DNA: TGTGCCACCAGCAGAGATAGGGCTAGCGGGGGAGAGACCCAGTACTTC

D: TRBD2
size: few
V: TRBV4-2
J: TRBJ2-3
CDR3: CASSPLAGGTDTQYF
DNA: TGTGCCAGCAGCCCGCTAGCGGGGGGGACAGATACGCAGTATTTT

D: .
size: .
V: TRBV7-9
J: TRBJ2-2
CDR3: CASSSPDRNTGELFF
DNA: TGTGCCAGCAGCTCGCCGGACAGGAACACCGGGGAGCTGTTTTTT

D: .
size: .
V: TRBV27
J: TRBJ2-3
CDR3: CASSFLGKDTQYF
DNA: TGTGCCAGCAGTTTCCTCGGGAAAGATACGCAGTATTTT

D: .
size: .
V: TRBV5-6
J: TRBJ2-3
CDR3: CASSPQGIDTQYF
DNA: TGTGCCAGCAGCCCACAGGGCATTGATACGCAGTATTTT

D: TRBD1
size: .
V: TRBV7-2
J: TRBJ2-7
CDR3: CASSTGTGSHEQYF
DNA: TGTGCCAGCAGCACCGGGACAGGGTCCCACGAGCAGTACTTC

D: TRBD2
size: .
V: TRBV18
J: TRBJ2-1
CDR3: CASSTITSGPYNEQFF
DNA: TGTGCCAGCTCAACAATAACTAGCGGGCCCTACAATGAGCAGTTCTTC

D: .
size: .
V: TRBV10-3
J: TRBJ2-3
CDR3: CAISEPTPPAAGTTDTQYF
DNA: TGTGCCATCAGTGAGCCGACCCCTCCCGCGGCGGGGACCACAGATACGCAGTATTTT

D: TRBD2
size: .
V: TRBV7-8
J: TRBJ2-7
CDR3: CASSLTSGIYEQYF
DNA: TGTGCCAGCAGCCTTACTAGCGGGATCTACGAGCAGTACTTC

D: .
size: .
V: TRBV11-2
J: TRBJ2-5
CDR3: CASSLDKGRAETQYF
DNA: TGTGCCAGCAGCTTAGATAAGGGCAGGGCAGAGACCCAGTACTTC

D: .
size: few
V: TRBV9
J: TRBJ2-1
CDR3: CASSVARVSYNEQFF
DNA: TGTGCCAGCAGCGTAGCCAGGGTATCCTACAATGAGCAGTTCTTC

D: .
size: .
V: TRBV11-2
J: TRBJ2-7
CDR3: CASSLSFQAGTYEQYF
DNA: TGTGCCAGCAGCTTATCCTTTCAGGCGGGCACGTACGAGCAGTACTTC

D: TRBD2
size: .
V: TRBV15
J: TRBJ2-3
CDR3: CATSRSGSLTDTQYF
DNA: TGTGCCACCAGCAGAAGCGGGAGTCTCACAGATACGCAGTATTTT

D: TRBD2
size: .
V: TRBV5-4
J: TRBJ2-2
CDR3: CASSFKGGGSVRELFF
DNA: TGTGCCAGCAGCTTTAAAGGCGGGGGTAGCGTCCGGGAGCTGTTTTTT

D: TRBD2
size: .
V: TRBV7-9
J: TRBJ2-3
CDR3: CASSLTASGYTDTQYF
DNA: TGTGCCAGCAGTCTGACGGCTAGCGGGTACACAGATACGCAGTATTTT

D: TRBD2
size: .
V: TRBV5-1
J: TRBJ2-2
CDR3: CASSLGLAGSSGELFF
DNA: TGCGCCAGCAGCTTGGGACTAGCGGGGTCCTCCGGGGAGCTGTTTTTT

D: TRBD1
size: .
V: TRBV5-6
J: TRBJ2-7
CDR3: CASSLIPGQGRYEQYF
DNA: TGTGCCAGCAGCTTGATACCGGGACAGGGGCGTTACGAGCAGTACTTC

D: TRBD1
size: .
V: TRBV27
J: TRBJ1-5
CDR3: CASSSDRASQPQHF
DNA: TGTGCCAGCAGCTCGGACAGGGCTTCTCAGCCCCAGCATTTT

D: .
size: few
V: TRBV7-2
J: TRBJ2-7
CDR3: CASSKGDTTYEQYF
DNA: TGTGCCAGCAGCAAGGGGGACACTACCTACGAGCAGTACTTC

D: TRBD1
size: .
V: TRBV24-1
J: TRBJ2-5
CDR3: CATSDTGGGETQYF
DNA: TGTGCCACCAGTGACACAGGGGGCGGGGAGACCCAGTACTTC

D: .
size: .
V: TRBV18
J: TRBJ2-2
CDR3: CASSPVGRTGELFF
DNA: TGTGCCAGCTCCCCGGTAGGGAGGACCGGGGAGCTGTTTTTT

D: TRBD1
size: .
V: TRBV5-1
J: TRBJ2-7
CDR3: CASSRGQGANEQYF
DNA: TGCGCCAGCAGCAGGGGACAGGGGGCAAACGAGCAGTACTTC

D: .
size: .
V: TRBV5-6
J: TRBJ2-7
CDR3: CASSLGQGRAYEQYF
DNA: TGTGCCAGCAGCTTGGGACAGGGGAGGGCCTACGAGCAGTACTTC

D: TRBD1
size: .
V: TRBV5-1
J: TRBJ2-7
CDR3: CASSFIGTGNEQYF
DNA: TGCGCCAGCAGCTTTATAGGGACAGGGAACGAGCAGTACTTC

D: .
size: .
V: TRBV28
J: TRBJ1-6
CDR3: CASSLGGSSYNSPLHF
DNA: TGTGCCAGCAGTTTGGGCGGGAGCTCCTATAATTCACCCCTCCACTTT

D: .
size: .
V: TRBV19
J: TRBJ2-1
CDR3: CASQRGAAYNEQFF
DNA: TGTGCCAGCCAACGGGGGGCCGCCTACAATGAGCAGTTCTTC

D: .
size: .
V: TRBV7-8
J: TRBJ2-3
CDR3: CASSLVVRGASTDTQYF
DNA: TGTGCCAGCAGCTTAGTGGTCAGGGGCGCGAGCACAGATACGCAGTATTTT

D: .
size: .
V: TRBV18
J: TRBJ1-2
CDR3: CASSPPTGLIGYTF
DNA: TGTGCCAGCTCACCACCCACAGGGTTGATCGGCTACACCTTC

D: TRBD2
size: once
V: TRBV2
J: TRBJ2-1
CDR3: CASSALAGQSYNEQFF
DNA: TGTGCCAGCAGTGCCTTAGCGGGACAATCCTACAATGAGCAGTTCTTC

D: .
size: .
V: TRBV28
J: TRBJ2-7
CDR3: CASNAAGSSSYEQYF
DNA: TGTGCCAGCAATGCTGCAGGTTCGAGCTCCTACGAGCAGTACTTC

D: TRBD1
size: .
V: TRBV6-5
J: TRBJ2-3
CDR3: CASTRQGPKTDTQYF
DNA: TGTGCCAGCACCAGACAGGGGCCCAAGACAGATACGCAGTATTTT

D: .
size: .
V: TRBV19
J: TRBJ2-7
CDR3: CASSIKAGSSYEQYF
DNA: TGTGCCAGTAGTATAAAGGCAGGCAGCTCCTACGAGCAGTACTTC

D: TRBD1
size: .
V: TRBV28
J: TRBJ2-7
CDR3: CASSRDRALEGEQYF
DNA: TGTGCCAGCAGCAGGGACAGGGCCCTGGAGGGCGAGCAGTACTTC

D: TRBD1
size: .
V: TRBV19
J: TRBJ2-7
CDR3: CASSGQGGYEQYF
DNA: TGTGCCAGTAGTGGACAGGGGGGGTACGAGCAGTACTTC

D: .
size: .
V: TRBV7-6
J: TRBJ2-6
CDR3: CASSLAAVSSGANVLTF
DNA: TGTGCCAGCAGCTTGGCCGCGGTATCGTCTGGGGCCAACGTCCTGACTTTC

D: .
size: .
V: TRBV5-1
J: TRBJ2-5
CDR3: CASSLFGDHQETQYF
DNA: TGCGCCAGCAGCTTGTTCGGAGATCACCAAGAGACCCAGTACTTC

D: TRBD1
size: few
V: TRBV6-1
J: TRBJ1-1
CDR3: CASSELTGGGGNTEAFF
DNA: TGTGCCAGCAGTGAACTCACAGGGGGCGGAGGGAACACTGAAGCTTTCTTT

D: .
size: .
V: TRBV12-5
J: TRBJ1-1
CDR3: CASGPTGTLNTEAFF
DNA: TGTGCTAGTGGACCAACAGGGACCCTGAACACTGAAGCTTTCTTT

D: .
size: .
V: TRBV19
J: TRBJ1-3
CDR3: CASSWGGPGNTIYF
DNA: TGTGCCAGTAGTTGGGGGGGCCCTGGAAACACCATATATTTT

D: .
size: .
V: TRBV5-1
J: TRBJ2-5
CDR3: CASSEDGRGETQYF
DNA: TGCGCCAGCAGCGAGGACGGTAGGGGGGAGACCCAGTACTTC

D: .
size: .
V: TRBV29-1
J: TRBJ2-6
CDR3: CSFAGRSGANVLTF
DNA: TGCAGCTTCGCAGGGCGCTCTGGGGCCAACGTCCTGACTTTC

D: TRBD2
size: .
V: TRBV12-3/TRBV12-4
J: TRBJ2-1
CDR3: CASRLAGVNEQFF
DNA: TGTGCCAGCAGACTAGCGGGAGTAAATGAGCAGTTCTTC

D: .
size: .
V: TRBV27
J: TRBJ2-3
CDR3: CASSPGTGYADTQYF
DNA: TGTGCCAGCAGTCCAGGGACTGGTTACGCAGATACGCAGTATTTT

D: TRBD1
size: many
V: TRBV5-4
J: TRBJ2-4
CDR3: CASSWPGTGGEAKNIQYF
DNA: TGTGCCAGCAGCTGGCCCGGGACAGGGGGCGAGGCCAAAAACATTCAGTACTTC

D: .
size: .
V: TRBV28
J: TRBJ1-1
CDR3: CASSQEGGAGTEAFF
DNA: TGTGCCAGCAGTCAGGAGGGGGGGGCCGGAACTGAAGCTTTCTTT

D: TRBD2
size: .
V: TRBV5-6
J: TRBJ2-2
CDR3: CASSLLTSGSYTGELFF
DNA: TGTGCCAGCAGCTTGTTAACTAGCGGGAGTTATACCGGGGAGCTGTTTTTT

D: TRBD2
size: .
V: TRBV28
J: TRBJ2-5
CDR3: CASSLSAGDGETQYF
DNA: TGTGCCAGCAGTTTATCCGCGGGAGATGGGGAGACCCAGTACTTC

D: TRBD2
size: once
V: TRBV5-5
J: TRBJ2-7
CDR3: CASTRGDYLTYEQYF
DNA: TGTGCCAGCACCCGAGGGGACTACCTTACCTACGAGCAGTACTTC

D: TRBD1
size: .
V: TRBV6-5
J: TRBJ2-1
CDR3: CASSKQGASYNEQFF
DNA: TGTGCCAGCAGTAAACAGGGGGCCTCCTACAATGAGCAGTTCTTC

D: TRBD2
size: few
V: TRBV20-1
J: TRBJ2-3
CDR3: CSASTSGGTDTQYF
DNA: TGCAGTGCTAGTACTAGCGGGGGCACAGATACGCAGTATTTT

D: TRBD2
size: .
V: TRBV7-6
J: TRBJ2-7
CDR3: CASSLDPSGGLVGSYEQYF
DNA: TGTGCCAGCAGCTTAGATCCTAGCGGGGGACTTGTTGGGTCCTACGAGCAGTACTTC

D: TRBD2
size: .
V: TRBV19
J: TRBJ2-3
CDR3: CASKIAGTFREDTQYF
DNA: TGTGCCAGTAAGATAGCGGGGACCTTTCGAGAAGATACGCAGTATTTT